This record looks at one TCR beta chain sequence and its context. Its antigen is as yet unknown. The sample is drawn from a study of cytomegalovirus exposure and HLA in healthy donors. CDR1 SEHNR and CDR2 FQNEAQ come from the germline V gene (reference sequence). V was clipped by 6 bases and J by 0 bases; unmatched bases: 7. The CDR3 has 16 residues. PCR used 60 Vbeta primers and 13 Jbeta primers. This table comes from immunoSEQ multiplex PCR, and its TCRdb copy is limited to in-frame clones, with some not included. The table records 130,000 or so clones, roughly 70% of them present only once. Study-wide results and limits: About 87% or about 30% of the time was how often most TCR beta V segments were productive, according to an earlier analysis.

The source of this sequence is a man aged 35-49 years in good health and CMV-seropositive. The sequencing input was PBMCs. The chain has TRBV7-9 and TRBJ2-2, with 7 bases fitting TRBD2. CDR3 nucleotide sequence: TGTGCCAGCAGTTCAAGGACTAGATCGAACACCGGGGAGCTGTTTTTT. Protein sequence: CASSSRTRSNTGELFF.